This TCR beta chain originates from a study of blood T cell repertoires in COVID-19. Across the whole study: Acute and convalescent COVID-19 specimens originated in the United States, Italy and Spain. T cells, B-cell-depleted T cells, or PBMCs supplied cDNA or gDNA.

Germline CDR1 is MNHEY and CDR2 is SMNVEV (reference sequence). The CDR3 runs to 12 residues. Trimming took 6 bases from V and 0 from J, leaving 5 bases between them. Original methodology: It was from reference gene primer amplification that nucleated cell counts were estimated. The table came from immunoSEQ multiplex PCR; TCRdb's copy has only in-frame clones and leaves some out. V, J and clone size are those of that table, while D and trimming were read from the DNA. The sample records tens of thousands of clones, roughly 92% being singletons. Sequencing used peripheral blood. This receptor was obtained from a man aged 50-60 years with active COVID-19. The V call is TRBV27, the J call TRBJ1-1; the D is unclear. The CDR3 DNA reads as TGTGCCAGCAGACAGCTGAACACTGAAGCTTTCTTT. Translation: CASRQLNTEAFF.